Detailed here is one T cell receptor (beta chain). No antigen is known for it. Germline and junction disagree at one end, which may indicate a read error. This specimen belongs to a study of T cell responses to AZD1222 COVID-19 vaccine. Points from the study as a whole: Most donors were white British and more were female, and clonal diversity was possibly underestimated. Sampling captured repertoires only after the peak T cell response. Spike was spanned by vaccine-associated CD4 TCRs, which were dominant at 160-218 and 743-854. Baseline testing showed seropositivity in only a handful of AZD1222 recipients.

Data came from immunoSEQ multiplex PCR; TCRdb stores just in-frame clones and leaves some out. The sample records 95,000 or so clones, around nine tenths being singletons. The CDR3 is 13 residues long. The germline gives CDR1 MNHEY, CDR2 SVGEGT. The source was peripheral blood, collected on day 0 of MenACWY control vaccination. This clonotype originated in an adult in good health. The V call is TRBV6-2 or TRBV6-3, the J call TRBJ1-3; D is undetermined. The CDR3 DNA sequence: TGTACCAGCAGTTTGGACTCTGGAAACACCATATATTTT. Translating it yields CTSSLDSGNTIYF.